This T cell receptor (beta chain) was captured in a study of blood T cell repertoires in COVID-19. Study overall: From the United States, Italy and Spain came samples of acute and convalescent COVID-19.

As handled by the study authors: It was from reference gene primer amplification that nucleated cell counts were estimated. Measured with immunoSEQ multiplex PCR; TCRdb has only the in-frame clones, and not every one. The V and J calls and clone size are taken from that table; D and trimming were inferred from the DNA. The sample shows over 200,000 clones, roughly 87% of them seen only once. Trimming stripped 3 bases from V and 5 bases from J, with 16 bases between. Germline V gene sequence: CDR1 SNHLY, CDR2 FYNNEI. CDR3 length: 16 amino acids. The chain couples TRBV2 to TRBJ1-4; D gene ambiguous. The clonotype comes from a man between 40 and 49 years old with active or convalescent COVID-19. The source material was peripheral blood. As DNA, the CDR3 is TGTGCCAGCAGTGAGACGGCAGGCTACCACAATGAAAAACTGTTTTTT. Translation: CASSETAGYHNEKLFF.